This record covers a single TCR beta chain. Its antigen is unknown. These data come from a study of cytomegalovirus exposure and HLA in healthy donors. The primer mix had 60 Vbeta and 13 Jbeta primers. The protocol was immunoSEQ multiplex PCR, while the TCRdb copy is restricted to in-frame clones and leaves out a portion. The table lists around 150,000 clones, more than 70% of them singletons, with roughly 2% in the top ten. Study results and caveats: V- and J-gene trimming of TCR beta was linked (in a later analysis) to a missense DCLRE1C variant. A list of roughly 160 TCR beta chains associated with cytomegalovirus was given. HLA alleles showed associations with around 15,000 TCR beta sequences in a later analysis, at a 0.05 false discovery rate.

V shed 3 bases, J shed 1 base, and the junction held 7 bases outside the gene matches. The CDR3 contains 17 residues. Germline CDR1 MGHRA, CDR2 YSYEKL. The specimen was PBMCs. The V gene is TRBV4-1, the J gene TRBJ2-5; 11 bases map to TRBD2. The clonotype comes from a woman in her forties in good health and CMV-seronegative. CDR3 region: CASSQGLAGGVQETQYF. As DNA, the CDR3 is TGCGCCAGCAGCCAGGGGCTAGCGGGGGGCGTCCAAGAGACCCAGTACTTC.